What follows is one T cell receptor (beta chain) and its context. There are 13 residues in the CDR3. Germline CDR1 reads MNHEY; CDR2 reads SVGAGI. With 6 bases removed from V and 5 bases from J, the gap between germline ends came to 10 bases. The data are from a study of blood T cell repertoires in COVID-19. As for the study in general: The United States, Italy and Spain provided the acute and convalescent COVID-19 samples. Nucleic acid was either cDNA or gDNA, and it came from T cells, B-cell-depleted T cells, or PBMCs.

Per the authors' pipeline: Reference gene primer amplification gave estimated nucleated cell counts. TCRdb keeps only in-frame clones here, not all; method: immunoSEQ multiplex PCR. That table supplies the V and J calls and clone size; D and trimming were determined from the DNA. The sample carries over 150,000 clones, approximately 88% recorded once. V gene TRBV6-5 combines with J gene TRBJ1-4; D unresolved. Sequencing was performed on peripheral blood. The clonotype was recovered from a man between 18 and 29 years old with active or convalescent COVID-19. The CDR3 loop reads CASSRGENEKLFF. The CDR3, as DNA: TGTGCCAGCAGCCGCGGGGAAAATGAAAAACTGTTTTTT.